What follows are 30 T cell receptor beta chains derived from one specimen sequenced in a study of CD8+ T cells in alopecia areata. After isolation, RNA underwent reverse transcription to generate cDNA as the sequencing template. TCRdb's table, derived via immunoSEQ multiplex PCR, lists solely in-frame clones and lacks some. Counted here are 89,000 or so clones, about 53% occurring once; the ten biggest clones make up approximately 5.7%. Sequencing was carried out using NKG2D-high CD8+ T cells sorted from blood. The receptors shown here come from a human donor with alopecia areata.

The DNA of the CDR3 is TGTGCCAGCAGTGACCGGGACAGGGAGCAATTCACAGATACGCAGTATTTT. It yields the protein CASSDRDREQFTDTQYF. The rearrangement joins TRBV2 to TRBJ2-3, with 9 bases fitting TRBD1. The CDR3 sequence is 17 residues long. V lost 3 bases to trimming and J lost 2 bases; unmatched junction nucleotides: 9. Germline lookup yields CDR1 SNHLY and CDR2 FYNNEI.

The CDR3 is CATSSEGGMDTEAFF. Written as DNA, the CDR3 is TGTGCCACCAGCAGCGAAGGGGGGATGGACACTGAAGCTTTCTTT. This chain links TRBV15 with TRBJ1-1; the D gene is possibly TRBD1 (6 bases). Germline V gene data show CDR1 as LNHNV and CDR2 as YYDKDF (reference sequence). V lost 3 bases to trimming and J lost 3 bases, with 14 bases between them. This CDR3 region has 15 residues. The full variable domain, rest sourced from reference TRBV15 and TRBJ1-1, is DAMVIQNPRYQVTQFGKPVTLSCSQTLNHNVMYWYQQKSSQAPKLLFHYYDKDFNNEADTPDNFQSRRPNTSFCFLDIRSPGLGDTAMYLCATSSEGGMDTEAFFGQGTRLTVV.

V is TRBV29-1 and J is TRBJ2-7, with 12 nucleotides matching TRBD1. The CDR3 extends over 16 amino acids. Germline V gene sequence: CDR1 SQVTM, CDR2 ANQGSEA. The V and J ends lost 1 base and 2 bases, in that order; junction bases with no gene match: 6. CDR3: CSVEVAGTGGPYEQYF. CDR3 nucleotides: TGCAGCGTTGAAGTAGCTGGGACAGGGGGCCCCTACGAGCAGTACTTC.

This clone was detected only a few times. This chain uses TRBV29-1 with TRBJ2-1; tentative D call: TRBD2 (6 bases). The CDR3 is made up of 12 amino acids. CDR1 and CDR2 (germline): SQVTM, ANQGSEA. V lost 4 bases, J lost 4 bases, and 8 bases lay in between. The CDR3 coding sequence is TGCAGCGTTGCCGGGAGATACAATGAGCAGTTCTTC. Its protein is CSVAGRYNEQFF.

This clone was seen more than once but under ten times. CDR3 DNA sequence: TGCAGCGTTTCCGCAGGGGCGATCTACGAGCAGTACTTC. This encodes CSVSAGAIYEQYF. V is TRBV29-1 and J is TRBJ2-7, with D perhaps matching TRBD1 (6 bases). There are 13 residues in the CDR3. CDR1 and CDR2 (germline): SQVTM, ANQGSEA. V was pared by 5 bases and J by 3 bases, with 14 bases between.

This chain connects TRBV28 to TRBJ2-7, with D tentatively TRBD2 (6 bases). Trimming took off 5 bases at V and 5 bases at J, with 16 bases between the two ends. Germline assignment: CDR1 MDHEN and CDR2 SYDVKM. The CDR3 totals 14 residues. This CDR3 reads CASSQNGGEDEQYF. In DNA form, the CDR3 reads TGTGCCAGCAGTCAAAATGGAGGGGAGGACGAGCAGTACTTC.

This clone was seen a handful of times. This chain connects TRBV4-1 to TRBJ2-7; maybe TRBD2 (6 bases). The CDR3 contains 14 residues. Trimming took off 1 base at V and 3 bases at J, with 10 bases between the two ends. Germline values: CDR1 MGHRA, CDR2 YSYEKL. Here the CDR3 DNA reads TGCGCCAGCAGCCAAGGCTCGGACTACTACGAGCAGTACTTC. This sequence encodes CASSQGSDYYEQYF.

V gene TRBV27 combines with J gene TRBJ1-3; 7 nucleotides match TRBD1. The CDR3 has 12 residues. Germline-derived CDR1 and CDR2 are MNHEY and SMNVEV (reference sequence). With V trimmed by 6 bases and J by 4 bases, 0 bases remained unmatched. The CDR3 nucleotides read TGTGCCAGCAGGGACAGGGGAAACACCATATATTTT. Translated: CASRDRGNTIYF.

This clone was observed a handful of times. V usage is TRBV29-1 and J usage is TRBJ2-7; possibly TRBD1 or TRBD2 for D (5 bases each). The germline gives CDR1 SQVTM, CDR2 ANQGSEA. The CDR3 sequence is 14 residues long. The ends were cut back, 7 bases at V and 0 bases at J, with 16 bases in the middle. CDR3 loop: CSAQTEGSSYEQYF. The CDR3 DNA reads TGCAGCGCCCAGACTGAGGGGAGCTCCTACGAGCAGTACTTC.

The chain carries TRBV29-1 and TRBJ2-3, with TRBD2 matching 7 bases. There are 13 residues in the CDR3. Trimming cost V 8 bases and J 0 bases; bases outside gene matches: 5. Per the germline V gene, CDR1 is SQVTM and CDR2 is ANQGSEA. CDR3 amino acids: CSSVGGSTDTQYF. DNA of the CDR3: TGCAGCTCAGTGGGGGGGAGCACAGATACGCAGTATTTT.

The table lists this clone with a few counts. J is TRBJ2-3 and V is TRBV29-1, with 14 bases aligning to TRBD2. The CDR3 sequence is 17 residues long. CDR1 and CDR2 from the germline V gene are SQVTM and ANQGSEA. V dropped 7 bases and J dropped 0; count of bases not matched to a gene: 9. CDR3 sequence: CSGGGTSGGISTDTQYF. The CDR3 DNA is TGCAGCGGCGGGGGGACTAGCGGGGGCATCAGCACAGATACGCAGTATTTT.

The V gene is TRBV5-1, the J gene TRBJ2-1; D may be TRBD2 (6 bases). Germline-derived CDR1 and CDR2 are SGHRS and YFSETQ. V lost 4 bases and J lost 8, with 16 bases in between. The CDR3 is 14 amino acids. The DNA for the CDR3 is TGCGCCAGCAGCCCTCGGACTATCTTGCATGAGCAGTTCTTC. Its protein is CASSPRTILHEQFF.

The J gene is TRBJ2-7, the V gene TRBV7-9; D is unclear. V gave up 4 bases and J gave up 2 bases, with 6 bases separating them. This CDR3 spans 12 amino acids. Germline V gene lookup returns CDR1 SEHNR and CDR2 FQNEAQ (reference sequence). CDR3: CASSSSPYEQYF. The CDR3 DNA reads as TGTGCCAGCAGCTCCAGCCCCTACGAGCAGTACTTC. The full variable domain, completed using reference TRBV7-9 and TRBJ2-7, is DTGVSQNPRHKITKRGQNVTFRCDPISEHNRLYWYRQTLGQGPEFLTYFQNEAQLEKSRLLSDRFSAERPKGSFSTLEIQRTEQGDSAMYLCASSSSPYEQYFGPGTRLTVT.

This clone was observed a single time. This sequence joins TRBV30 and TRBJ1-1, with D unclear. CDR3 length: 12 amino acids. The germline V gene has CDR1 GTSNPN and CDR2 SVGIG (reference sequence). The V end was cut by 5 bases, the J end by 5 bases, with 12 bases between. CDR3: CAWGQRGTEAFF. CDR3 nucleotide sequence: TGTGCCTGGGGCCAGCGCGGGACTGAAGCTTTCTTT.

The chain uses TRBV29-1 and TRBJ2-7; either TRBD1 or TRBD2 may supply D (5 bases each). Germline values: CDR1 SQVTM, CDR2 ANQGSEA. V lost 5 bases, J lost 5 bases, and 13 bases lay in between. This CDR3 is 12 amino acids long. The CDR3 bases are TGCAGCGTTATGGGACCGGAGGACGAGCAGTACTTC. Translation gives CSVMGPEDEQYF.

J is TRBJ1-1 and V is TRBV10-1, with D possibly matching TRBD1 (6 bases). Per germline, CDR1 WNHNN and CDR2 SYGVQD (reference sequence). V was clipped by 6 bases and J by 1 base, with 9 bases between them. This CDR3 is 13 amino acids long. In nucleotides, the CDR3 is TGCGCCAGCAGACAGGGCAAGAACACTGAAGCTTTCTTT. Amino acid sequence: CASRQGKNTEAFF.

This clone occurred a few times. The rearrangement links TRBV19 to TRBJ1-1; D is perhaps TRBD1 (5 bases). CDR3 length: 14 residues. Germline lookup yields CDR1 LNHDA and CDR2 SQIVND (reference sequence). Trimming removed 8 bases at V and 3 bases at J, with 16 bases between. The CDR3 coding sequence is TGTGCCAGTGGGACCGGGAGAGAGTACACTGAAGCTTTCTTT. Amino acids: CASGTGREYTEAFF.

CDR3 coding DNA: TGTGCCAGCAAGAGGACTACCCAATACGCAGGCGAGCAGTACTTC. It is translated as CASKRTTQYAGEQYF. V and J are TRBV2 and TRBJ2-7, with a tentative D call TRBD2 (6 bases). This CDR3 comprises 15 residues. Germline CDR1 is SNHLY and CDR2 is FYNNEI. Trimming left V 7 bases short and J 6 bases short, with 22 bases between.

The chain uses TRBV2 and TRBJ2-5; D unclear. Germline V lookup: CDR1 SNHLY, CDR2 FYNNEI. CDR3 length: 10 amino acids. Between the trimmed V and J ends, which lost 4 bases and 8 bases, there was a span of 5 bases. The CDR3 region is CASSGSTQYF. CDR3 in DNA: TGTGCCAGCAGTGGAAGTACCCAGTACTTC. The variable domain in full, with the rest retrieved from reference TRBV2 and TRBJ2-5, is EPEVTQTPSHQVTQMGQEVILRCVPISNHLYFYWYRQILGQKVEFLVSFYNNEISEKSEIFDDQFSVERPDGSNFTLKIRSTKLEDSAMYFCASSGSTQYFGPGTRLLVL.

The CDR3 DNA follows: TGTGCCAGCAGTTTAAGAGGGACTAGCGGGACTTACGAGCAGTACTTC. Amino acid sequence: CASSLRGTSGTYEQYF. The chain uses TRBV27 and TRBJ2-7; TRBD2 agrees at 13 bases. Germline V lookup: CDR1 MNHEY, CDR2 SMNVEV (reference sequence). The CDR3 is 16 residues long. The trim removed 2 bases at V and 4 bases at J, leaving 5 bases unmatched.

This chain's CDR3 is CASRLGGRDTQYF. As DNA, the CDR3 is TGCGCCAGCAGGCTTGGGGGCCGAGATACGCAGTATTTT. The genes are TRBV5-1 and TRBJ2-3; TRBD1 is a possible D gene (6 bases). V gave up 5 bases and J gave up 5 bases, with 12 bases separating them. This CDR3 contains 13 residues. CDR1 and CDR2 from the germline V gene are SGHRS and YFSETQ.

This clone was seen a handful of times. CDR3 DNA: TGTGCCAGCAGAACCTACGAGCAGTACTTC. Its protein product is CASRTYEQYF. This chain uses TRBV2 with TRBJ2-7; D unresolved. This CDR3 is built from 10 residues. Germline CDR1 is SNHLY and CDR2 is FYNNEI. V was cut by 6 bases and J by 2 bases, with 2 bases left in between.

The chain carries TRBV5-1 and TRBJ2-3; D call uncertain. Germline V gene sequence: CDR1 SGHRS, CDR2 YFSETQ. Trimming pared 0 bases from V and 3 bases from J, leaving 11 bases between. The CDR3 totals 15 residues. CDR3 residues: CASSLARSSTDTQYF. DNA of the CDR3: TGCGCCAGCAGCTTGGCTCGGTCGTCGACAGATACGCAGTATTTT. The variable domain in full, with the rest retrieved from reference TRBV5-1 and TRBJ2-3, is KAGVTQTPRYLIKTRGQQVTLSCSPISGHRSVSWYQQTPGQGLQFLFEYFSETQRNKGNFPGRFSGRQFSNSRSEMNVSTLELGDSALYLCASSLARSSTDTQYFGPGTRLTVL.

The gene calls are TRBV30 and TRBJ2-7; no clear D. Looked up from germline, CDR1 is GTSNPN and CDR2 is SVGIG (reference sequence). V dropped 1 base and J dropped 3 bases, with 4 bases sitting between them. The CDR3 totals 11 residues. DNA of the CDR3: TGTGCCTGGAGTGGGGTCTACGAGCAGTACTTC. Translating it yields CAWSGVYEQYF.

The V call is TRBV28, the J call TRBJ2-7; maybe TRBD1 (6 bases). Looked up from germline, CDR1 is MDHEN and CDR2 is SYDVKM. This CDR3 comprises 14 residues. Trimming took off 5 bases at V and 0 bases at J, with 11 bases between the two ends. CDR3 loop: CASSHTGTSYEQYF. CDR3 nucleotides: TGTGCCAGCAGTCATACAGGGACCTCCTACGAGCAGTACTTC.

This clone occurred a few times. The chain couples TRBV5-1 to TRBJ2-2; 7 bases match TRBD1. Trimming cost V 7 bases and J 6 bases; bases outside gene matches: 3. Germline V gives CDR1 SGHRS, CDR2 YFSETQ. The CDR3 is 12 residues long. Here the CDR3 reads CASAQGAGELFF. The CDR3 region has the DNA TGCGCCAGCGCTCAGGGGGCCGGGGAGCTGTTTTTT.

The J gene is TRBJ2-7, the V gene TRBV4-3; TRBD2 matches at 12 bases. Germline-derived CDR1 and CDR2 are LGHNA and YSLEER. V lost 2 bases to trimming and J lost 4 bases; unmatched junction nucleotides: 6. This CDR3 region has 16 residues. CDR3 sequence (DNA): TGCGCCAGCAGCCAAAAACTAGCGGGAGGACCGTACGAGCAGTACTTC. Amino acids: CASSQKLAGGPYEQYF.

For this clone: This same CDR3 is encoded by further DNA sequences in the sample. The chain joins TRBV5-1 to TRBJ1-3; TRBD1 is a possible D gene (5 bases). V was pared by 2 bases and J by 2 bases, with 8 bases between. CDR1 and CDR2 from the germline V gene are SGHRS and YFSETQ. CDR3 size: 14 residues. The CDR3 nucleotides read TGCGCCAGCAGCTTATCAGGGACTGGAAACACCATATATTTT. This translates into CASSLSGTGNTIYF.

This chain uses TRBV7-9 with TRBJ2-7; D possibly corresponds to TRBD2 (6 bases). V gave up 5 bases and J gave up 3 bases, with 8 bases separating them. Germline values: CDR1 SEHNR, CDR2 FQNEAQ (reference sequence). CDR3 length equals 12 residues. The CDR3 nucleotides read TGTGCCAGCAGCACGGAGGGCTACGAGCAGTACTTC. Amino acid sequence: CASSTEGYEQYF.

The chain links TRBV4-3 to TRBJ1-1; D perhaps matches TRBD1 (5 bases). This CDR3 spans 14 amino acids. Between the trimmed V and J ends, which lost 1 base and 4 bases, there was a span of 10 bases. Germline CDR1 LGHNA, CDR2 YSLEER. CDR3 loop: CASSQGQLGTEAFF. CDR3 in DNA: TGCGCCAGCAGCCAAGGACAGCTGGGCACTGAAGCTTTCTTT.